The source of this TCR beta chain is a study of T-cell reconstitution after alpha-beta-depleted transplantation in children. The study, taken as a whole, reports: Expanded clones from the graft, numbering several hundred, reportedly supplied alpha-beta T cells about two months after transplant. Newly made T cells mostly supplied T-cell counts and diversity one year after transplant. Diversity of TCRbeta at day 60 was high in some patients, arising from surviving recipient T cells and thymic progenitors.

As it was prepared, the TCRbeta library received unique molecular identifiers. From the PCR reads, TCRdb called clonotypes with MiXCR, one entry per CDR3 protein. This table has 90,000 to 130,000 distinct CDR3 sequences, 10% appearing once. Turning to this clonotype: The antigen is not known.

This CDR3 spans 13 amino acids. The ends were cut back, 2 bases at V and 5 bases at J, with 10 bases in the middle. Germline CDR1 reads MNHEY; CDR2 reads SMNVEV (reference sequence). The chain couples TRBV27 to TRBJ2-7, with D perhaps matching TRBD1 (5 bases). The material was PBMCs, obtained before TCRalphabeta/CD19-depleted stem cell transplant. This clonotype originated in a boy younger than 10 with acute lymphoblastic leukemia, due to receive a stem cell transplant. This chain's CDR3 is CASSLQGFHEQYF. The CDR3 coding sequence is TGTGCCAGCAGTTTACAGGGTTTCCACGAGCAGTACTTC.